A selection of T cell receptor beta chains follows, all from one sample in a study of blood T cell repertoires in COVID-19. Profiling relied on immunoSEQ multiplex PCR, and the TCRdb table lists in-frame clones only, not all of them. The sample has 50,000 to 60,000 clones; about 91% are singletons. Material for sequencing was peripheral blood. Receptor source: a man in his forties or fifties with COVID-19, enrolled during active disease. CDR3s include the opening cysteine and the closing phenylalanine or tryptophan. A D gene is named only where the DNA matches it firmly. The listing skips clone size in some rows; elsewhere it reads once, few, many or a size class.

>TRBJ1-2|NA|NA|TRBV24-1
CATSDVTVNYGYTF
TGTGCCACCAGTGATGTGACAGTTAACTATGGCTACACCTTC
>TRBJ1-5|TRBD1|NA|TRBV30
CAWSPNRGKGPQHF
TGTGCCTGGAGCCCCAACAGGGGAAAGGGCCCCCAGCATTTT
>TRBJ1-1|TRBD1|NA|TRBV7-2
CASSLIGQGNTEAFF
TGTGCCAGCAGCTTGATAGGACAGGGGAACACTGAAGCTTTCTTT
>TRBJ2-7|NA|few|TRBV10-3
CAISDNSYEQYF
TGTGCCATCAGTGACAACAGTTACGAGCAGTACTTC
>TRBJ2-7|NA|NA|TRBV11-3
CASSLDGSNPYEQYF
TGTGCCAGCAGCTTAGATGGTAGCAACCCCTACGAGCAGTACTTC
>TRBJ2-3|NA|NA|TRBV4-1
CASSVGGLSTDTQYF
TGCGCCAGCAGCGTGGGCGGGCTGAGCACAGATACGCAGTATTTT
>TRBJ2-2|NA|NA|TRBV5-1
CASSLPPANTGELFF
TGCGCCAGCAGCTTGCCCCCCGCGAACACCGGGGAGCTGTTTTTT
>TRBJ1-2|TRBD1|NA|TRBV5-5
CASSLLTGANYGYTF
TGTGCCAGCAGCTTGTTGACAGGGGCAAACTATGGCTACACCTTC
>TRBJ1-1|NA|NA|TRBV10-3
CAISESKVIRDTEAFF
TGTGCCATCAGTGAGTCGAAGGTCATTCGGGACACTGAAGCTTTCTTT
>TRBJ2-3|NA|NA|TRBV29-1
CSGGSSTDTQYF
TGCAGTGGGGGCAGCAGCACAGATACGCAGTATTTT
>TRBJ1-1|TRBD1|NA|TRBV5-1
CASSLGGQGLNTEAFF
TGCGCCAGCAGCTTGGGGGGACAGGGATTGAACACTGAAGCTTTCTTT
>TRBJ2-5|NA|NA|TRBV7-2
CASSLVGTPQETQYF
TGTGCCAGCAGCTTAGTGGGCACCCCCCAAGAGACCCAGTACTTC
>TRBJ2-3|NA|NA|TRBV21-1
CASSKSYSSGETDTQYF
TGTGCCAGCAGCAAATCATATTCTAGCGGGGAGACAGATACGCAGTATTTT
>TRBJ1-1|TRBD1|NA|TRBV5-1
CASSATQGANTEAFF
TGCGCCAGCAGCGCGACACAGGGGGCGAACACTGAAGCTTTCTTT
>TRBJ2-1|TRBD1|NA|TRBV7-6
CASSPRTGQQFF
TGTGCCAGCAGCCCAAGGACAGGTCAGCAGTTCTTC
>TRBJ2-7|NA|NA|TRBV29-1
CSVGRDSYEQYF
TGCAGCGTTGGCAGGGACTCCTACGAGCAGTACTTC
>TRBJ1-6|TRBD1|NA|TRBV7-2
CASSLVVGTGTNSPLHF
TGTGCCAGCAGCTTAGTAGTGGGGACAGGGACCAATTCACCCCTCCACTTT
>TRBJ2-1|NA|NA|TRBV2
CASRVGSGSSGVNEQFF
TGTGCCAGCAGGGTGGGGAGCGGGTCGTCGGGGGTCAATGAGCAGTTCTTC